These 20 T cell receptor beta chains came from one sample sequenced in a study of spatial heterogeneity in lung cancer. Time point meaning: blood at routine non-recurrence follow-up after resection. The authors sequenced whole RNA from tumor, nontumor lung or frozen PBMC without sorting. TCRdb re-derived calls from the 5' RACE reads in MiXCR, one entry per CDR3 protein. Among around 120,000 distinct CDR3 sequences, 10% to 15% were seen once, and the ten largest hold around 17%. The specimen comprised PBMCs, sampled at follow-up. The source of these receptors is a male donor with early-stage non-small cell lung cancer.

This clonotype was counted between two and nine times. The chain couples TRBV6-2 or TRBV6-3 to TRBJ2-3; 7 nucleotides match TRBD1. This CDR3 is 17 amino acids long. Germline CDR1 MNHEY, CDR2 SVGEGT. The ends lost 6 bases at V and 2 bases at J; junction bases unmatched: 14. The CDR3 sequence is CASSPLQGSPDTDTQYF. CDR3 in DNA: TGTGCCAGCAGCCCTCTACAGGGGTCTCCAGACACAGATACGCAGTATTTT.

The chain couples TRBV25-1 to TRBJ2-5, with TRBD1 as a possible D gene (6 bases). CDR1 MGHDK and CDR2 SYGVNS come from the germline V gene. V lost 3 bases and J lost 5, with 13 bases in between. The CDR3 is 14 residues long. CDR3: CASSDPGVRETQYF. In DNA form, the CDR3 reads TGTGCCAGCAGTGACCCAGGGGTGCGCGAGACCCAGTACTTC.

The sample holds many counts of this clonotype. The chain has TRBV5-4 and TRBJ2-3; 8 positions match TRBD2. The CDR3 totals 18 residues. From germline, CDR1 is SGHNT and CDR2 YYREEE (reference sequence). The junction had 14 bases not matched to a gene; V was cut back by 3 bases and J by 2 bases. The CDR3 region is CASSYISVRGGDTDTQYF. CDR3 in DNA: TGTGCCAGCAGCTATATCAGCGTCCGGGGGGGCGACACAGATACGCAGTATTTT.

The gene calls are TRBV27 and TRBJ2-7; perhaps TRBD2 as D (6 bases). Germline V gene data show CDR1 as MNHEY and CDR2 as SMNVEV (reference sequence). The CDR3 extends over 13 amino acids. The germline V and J ends were trimmed by 5 bases and 3 bases, with 11 bases remaining between them. CDR3 DNA sequence: TGTGCCAGCAGTGGTCAGGGAGGCTACGAGCAGTACTTC. Protein product: CASSGQGGYEQYF.

This clonotype appeared many times. The chain joins TRBV5-4 to TRBJ2-5; 10 bases line up with TRBD1. The germline CDR1 and CDR2 sequences are SGHNT and YYREEE (reference sequence). The CDR3 is 14 amino acids. V dropped 4 bases and J dropped 5; count of bases not matched to a gene: 5. The CDR3 reads CASSADRGRETQYF. Written as DNA, the CDR3 is TGTGCCAGCAGCGCCGACAGGGGGCGGGAGACCCAGTACTTC.

At least ten counts were recorded for this clonotype. The gene calls are TRBV21-1 and TRBJ1-3. TRBV21-1 represents a pseudogene. CDR3 length equals 21 residues. The CDR3 bases are TGTGCCAGCAGCAAAGACGTACTAAGGACCCGAATGATTAGCTCTGGAAACACCATATATTTT. This encodes CASSKDVLRTRMISSGNTIYF.

This clonotype was seen repeatedly, ten times or more. This chain connects TRBV6-2 or TRBV6-3 to TRBJ1-1, with D perhaps TRBD1 (6 bases). In germline, CDR1 is MNHEY, CDR2 SVGEGT. The CDR3 consists of 14 residues. V was clipped by 2 bases and J by 4 bases, with 11 bases between them. CDR3 sequence reads: CASSYTGYSTEAFF. The CDR3, as DNA: TGTGCCAGCAGTTACACAGGGTATAGCACTGAAGCTTTCTTT.

This clonotype was observed a few times. This sequence joins TRBV24-1 and TRBJ2-7; 9 bases are shared with TRBD1. Germline V gives CDR1 KGHDR, CDR2 SFDVKD. CDR3 length: 15 amino acids. V was clipped by 4 bases and J by 8 bases; unmatched bases: 11. CDR3: CATSDRTGDRVKQYF. As DNA, the CDR3 is TGTGCCACCAGTGACCGGACAGGGGACCGTGTGAAGCAGTACTTC.

The CDR3 spells CASSTGLAGGRLAKNIQYF. The CDR3 DNA reads as TGCGCCAGCAGTACGGGACTAGCGGGGGGAAGACTAGCCAAAAACATTCAGTACTTC. This chain joins TRBV10-2 and TRBJ2-4, with 15 bases identical to TRBD2. Trimming cost V 5 bases and J 0 bases; bases outside gene matches: 8. Looked up from germline, CDR1 is WSHSY and CDR2 is SAAADI. This CDR3 spans 19 amino acids.

This clonotype was seen only a few times. This sequence joins TRBV4-1 and TRBJ1-5, with TRBD1 matching 10 bases. Trimming cost V 3 bases and J 7 bases; bases outside gene matches: 6. The germline V gene encodes CDR1 MGHRA and CDR2 YSYEKL. The CDR3 totals 15 residues. The CDR3 sequence is CASSQGQGTAQPQHF. CDR3 coding DNA: TGCGCCAGCAGCCAGGGACAGGGGACGGCGCAGCCCCAGCATTTT.

This clonotype was seen repeatedly, ten times or more. This chain joins TRBV4-1 and TRBJ2-2; tentatively, D is TRBD1 (7 bases). The germline gives CDR1 MGHRA, CDR2 YSYEKL. There are 17 residues in the CDR3. V lost 5 bases, J lost 4 bases, and 20 bases lay in between. The CDR3, as DNA: TGCGCCAGCAGCGAAGCATTTGGAGGGGGCGTCACCGGGGAGCTGTTTTTT. Amino acids: CASSEAFGGGVTGELFF.

This clonotype was seen ten or more times. The chain couples TRBV29-1 to TRBJ2-2; D is possibly TRBD2 (7 bases). CDR1 is SQVTM and CDR2 is ANQGSEA in the germline V gene. The CDR3 extends over 15 amino acids. V lost 6 bases to trimming and J lost 6 bases, with 20 bases between them. CDR3 bases: TGCAGCGTCCAAGGGGGAGGGTCGCTCCCCGGGGAGCTGTTTTTT. Protein product: CSVQGGGSLPGELFF.

There are many counts of this clonotype. J is TRBJ2-2 and V is TRBV25-1; D is undetermined. V was cut by 3 bases and J by 8 bases, with 13 bases left in between. Germline V gives CDR1 MGHDK, CDR2 SYGVNS. The CDR3 has 14 residues. In DNA, the CDR3 is TGTGCCAGCAGTGATAGGAGTGGTGGGGGGGAGCTGTTTTTT. This codes for CASSDRSGGGELFF.

The rearrangement joins TRBV6-5 to TRBJ1-2; tentatively, D is TRBD1 (5 bases). CDR1 and CDR2 (germline): MNHEY, SVGAGI. Trimming removed 2 bases at V and 9 bases at J, with 19 bases between. The CDR3 sequence is 15 residues long. The CDR3 nucleotides are TGTGCCAGCAGTTACCTCCAGGGACGGCCTATAAGCTACACCTTC. This gives the protein CASSYLQGRPISYTF.

This clonotype was detected only a few times. The chain links TRBV7-8 to TRBJ2-3; D gene ambiguous. The germline gives CDR1 SGHVS, CDR2 FQNEAQ. The CDR3 spans 15 residues. Trimming took 5 bases from V and 2 from J, leaving 14 bases between them. The CDR3 DNA reads as TGTGCCAGCAGCCCCAAGACACCATACACAGATACGCAGTATTTT. This sequence encodes CASSPKTPYTDTQYF.

This clonotype was counted between two and nine times. CDR3 DNA: TGTGCCAGCTCACCACCTAGCGGGGGGCCTAACAATGAGCAGTTCTTC. Its translation: CASSPPSGGPNNEQFF. The V call is TRBV18, the J call TRBJ2-1; 10 bases line up with TRBD2. This CDR3 has 16 residues. Germline V gene data show CDR1 as KGHSH and CDR2 as LQKENI. V lost 0 bases, J lost 5 bases, and 4 bases stayed unmatched.

V and J are TRBV4-3 and TRBJ1-2; D is perhaps TRBD1 (6 bases). Germline V gene data show CDR1 as LGHNA and CDR2 as YSLEER. V lost 4 bases and J lost 8, with 11 bases in between. This CDR3 region has 12 residues. The CDR3 coding sequence is TGCGCCAGCAGCCCTCTCGGGGGCGGCTACACCTTC. This encodes CASSPLGGGYTF.

This clonotype came up a few times. The genes are TRBV6-5 and TRBJ2-5; 9 bases match TRBD1. V shed 5 bases and J 5 bases; nucleotides not matched to a gene: 6. The germline gives CDR1 MNHEY, CDR2 SVGAGI. The CDR3 extends over 14 amino acids. The CDR3 sequence: CASSLQGAWETQYF. The CDR3 DNA sequence: TGTGCCAGCAGTCTACAGGGGGCATGGGAGACCCAGTACTTC.

At least ten counts were recorded for this clonotype. V is TRBV10-3 and J is TRBJ1-1; unclear D gene. The CDR3 extends over 14 amino acids. Germline V gene data show CDR1 as ENHRY and CDR2 as SYGVKD. The CDR3 region has the DNA TGTGCTAGCTGGGGTGCCCCTGGGGTCACTGAAGCTTTCTTT. Amino acid sequence: CASWGAPGVTEAFF.

This clonotype showed up just a few times. This sequence joins TRBV7-9 and TRBJ1-2; TRBD1 agrees at 7 bases. This CDR3 spans 14 amino acids. Germline V lookup: CDR1 SEHNR, CDR2 FQNEAQ (reference sequence). V was pared by 1 base and J by 3 bases, with 2 bases of the junction left unmatched. The CDR3 protein is CASSLVGQDYGYTF. For the CDR3, the DNA is TGTGCCAGCAGCTTAGTAGGACAGGACTATGGCTACACCTTC.